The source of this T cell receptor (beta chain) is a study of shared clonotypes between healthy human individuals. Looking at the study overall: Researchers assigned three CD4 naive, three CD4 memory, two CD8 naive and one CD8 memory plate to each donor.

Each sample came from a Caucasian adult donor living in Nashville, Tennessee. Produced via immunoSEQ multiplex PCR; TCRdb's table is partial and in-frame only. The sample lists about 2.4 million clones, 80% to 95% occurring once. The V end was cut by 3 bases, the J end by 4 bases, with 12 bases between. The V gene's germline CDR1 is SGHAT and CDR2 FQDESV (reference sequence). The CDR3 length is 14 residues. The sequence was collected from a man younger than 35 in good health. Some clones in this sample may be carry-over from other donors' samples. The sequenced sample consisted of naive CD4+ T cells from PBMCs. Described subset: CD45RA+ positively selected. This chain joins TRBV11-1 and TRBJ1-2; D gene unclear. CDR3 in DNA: TGTGCCAGCAGCTTCGGATTCTCGGGCTATGGCTACACCTTC. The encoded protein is CASSFGFSGYGYTF.